This TCR beta chain was sequenced for a study of blood T cell repertoires in COVID-19. Background on the study: Specimens from acute and convalescent COVID-19 originated in the United States, Italy and Spain. Nucleic acid was either cDNA or gDNA, and it came from T cells, B-cell-depleted T cells, or PBMCs.

In the source study's methods: For nucleated cells, counts were estimated from reference gene primer amplification. Only in-frame clones appear in the TCRdb table, and some are missing; sequencing was by immunoSEQ multiplex PCR. V and J calls and clone size are given by that table; D and trimming were obtained from the DNA. Of over 200,000 clones listed, about 86% are singletons. Germline V lookup: CDR1 SGHTA, CDR2 FQGNSA. J was trimmed by 7 bases and V by 1 base; bases with no gene match: 3. This CDR3 has 13 residues. This sequence joins TRBV7-2 and TRBJ1-1; 7 nucleotides agree with TRBD1. The receptor comes from a woman aged 45-65 years in a cohort exposed to, infected with or recovered from COVID-19 (not recorded which). Sequencing was carried out using PBMCs or T cells enriched from blood (not recorded which). The CDR3 sequence: CASSLGGQLEAFF. DNA for the CDR3: TGTGCCAGCAGCTTAGGGGGACAGCTTGAAGCTTTCTTT. Based on the CDR3 plus reference TRBV7-2 and TRBJ1-1, the full variable domain is GAGVSQSPSNKVTEKGKDVELRCDPISGHTALYWYRQSLGQGLEFLIYFQGNSAPDKSGLPSDRFSAERTGGSVSTLTIQRTQQEDSAVYLCASSLGGQLEAFFGQGTRLTVV.